The present T cell receptor (beta chain) was sequenced within a study of T-cell reconstitution after alpha-beta-depleted transplantation in children. General study results and limits: The origin of alpha-beta T cells about two months after transplant was reportedly several hundred expanded graft clones.

Comment on this clonotype: The antigen remains unidentified.

This sample's TCRbeta library carried unique molecular identifier barcodes. TCRdb re-called the PCR reads through MiXCR, storing one row per CDR3 protein. Of fewer than 550,000 distinct CDR3 sequences listed, around 10% were seen once; the top ten hold around 13%. The junction had 4 bases not matched to a gene; V was cut back by 2 bases and J by 4 bases. The CDR3 contains 15 residues. The germline V gene encodes CDR1 KGHDR and CDR2 SFDVKD. The sequencing here drew on PBMCs, mostly from graft donor cells, taken 180 days after TCRalphabeta/CD19-depleted stem cell transplant. This TCR was recovered from a female patient aged 2-9 years who had a stem cell transplant for aplastic anemia, so the T cells may come from the graft donor. This sequence joins TRBV24-1 and TRBJ2-4, with 7 bases that match TRBD1. The CDR3 sequence: CATSDSRGPKNIQYF. Here the CDR3 DNA reads TGTGCCACCAGTGATTCAAGGGGGCCTAAAAACATTCAGTACTTC.